The rows below give T cell receptor beta chains drawn from one sample of a study of T cell responses to AZD1222 COVID-19 vaccine. Some clones are missing from TCRdb's copy, which holds only in-frame ones; the method was immunoSEQ multiplex PCR. The sample lists more than 140,000 clones; approximately 90% were seen once. This material consisted of peripheral blood, taken on day 0 of AZD1222 vaccination. Source of these receptors: an adult in good health. CDR3s include the opening cysteine and the closing phenylalanine or tryptophan. The D gene is left open where the match is weak. For some rows the clone size is stated as once, few or many, or as a class when expanded; others skip it.

J gene,V gene,clone size,D gene,CDR3 protein,CDR3 DNA
TRBJ2-2,TRBV5-4,-,-,CASSFDLLAGELFF,TGTGCCAGCAGCTTCGACCTCCTGGCCGGGGAGCTGTTTTTT
TRBJ1-5,TRBV20-1,once,-,CSASGSNQPQHF,TGCAGTGCTAGTGGCAGCAATCAGCCCCAGCATTTT
TRBJ2-3,TRBV6-5,-,-,CASSYLTRAHTDTQYF,TGTGCCAGCAGTTACCTCACTAGGGCCCACACAGATACGCAGTATTTT
TRBJ2-7,TRBV2,-,TRBD2,CASSELAGGSYEQYF,TGTGCCAGCAGTGAACTAGCGGGGGGCTCCTACGAGCAGTACTTC
TRBJ1-5,TRBV2,-,-,CASGRGGSQPQHF,TGTGCCAGCGGAAGGGGGGGGTCTCAGCCCCAGCATTTT
TRBJ2-1,TRBV6-2/TRBV6-3,-,TRBD2,CASSYLGTTATNEQFF,TGTGCCAGCAGTTACTTGGGGACTACCGCTACCAATGAGCAGTTCTTC
TRBJ1-1,TRBV2,-,-,CASSEGRPGAFF,TGTGCCAGCAGTGAAGGGCGGCCCGGGGCTTTCTTT
TRBJ1-2,TRBV19,-,-,CASSLPDKVYGYTF,TGTGCCAGTAGTCTCCCGGACAAAGTGTATGGCTACACCTTC
TRBJ2-7,TRBV13,-,-,CASSLEGKSYEQYF,TGTGCCAGCAGCTTAGAAGGGAAATCCTACGAGCAGTACTTC
TRBJ2-3,TRBV11-2,-,TRBD1,CASSSYRGPTDTQYF,TGTGCCAGCAGCTCCTACAGGGGGCCCACAGATACGCAGTATTTT
TRBJ1-1,TRBV18,-,-,CASSPTTAERTEAFF,TGTGCCAGCTCACCCACGACCGCGGAGAGGACTGAAGCTTTCTTT
TRBJ2-7,TRBV11-2,-,TRBD1,CASSPLTGELYEQYF,TGTGCCAGCAGCCCCTTGACAGGGGAACTCTACGAGCAGTACTTC
TRBJ2-5,TRBV7-9,-,-,CASSLLVGQETQYF,TGTGCCAGCAGCTTGTTGGTGGGCCAAGAGACCCAGTACTTC
TRBJ2-3,TRBV27,once,-,CASSFRDSSTDTQYF,TGTGCCAGCAGTTTCCGAGATTCTAGCACAGATACGCAGTATTTT
TRBJ1-1,TRBV6-2/TRBV6-3,-,-,CASSTGSGNTEAFF,TGTGCCAGCAGTACAGGGTCTGGGAACACTGAAGCTTTCTTT
TRBJ2-2,TRBV6-8,-,TRBD1,CASSPQGQGLNTGELFF,TGTGCCAGCAGTCCCCAGGGACAGGGGTTGAACACCGGGGAGCTGTTTTTT
TRBJ1-5,TRBV19,once,TRBD1,CASSIGDRGQPQHF,TGTGCCAGTAGTATAGGGGACAGAGGTCAGCCCCAGCATTTT
TRBJ1-2,TRBV27,-,-,CASSYSVDYGYTF,TGTGCCAGCAGTTATTCAGTCGACTATGGCTACACCTTC
TRBJ2-1,TRBV6-5,-,TRBD2,CASASGGGNEQFF,TGTGCCAGCGCTAGCGGGGGGGGAAATGAGCAGTTCTTC
TRBJ2-1,TRBV7-9,-,-,CASSLVQGGTDEQFF,TGTGCCAGCAGCTTAGTCCAGGGGGGAACGGATGAGCAGTTCTTC
TRBJ1-3,TRBV13,-,-,CASSLIGSVTGNTIYF,TGTGCCAGCTCCCTGATTGGCTCCGTCACTGGAAACACCATATATTTT
TRBJ2-7,TRBV3-1/TRBV3-2,-,TRBD1,CASSRFQDRSYEQYF,TGTGCCAGCAGCCGTTTCCAGGACAGGTCTTACGAGCAGTACTTC
TRBJ2-7,TRBV29-1,-,TRBD1,CSVEGRGYEQYF,TGCAGCGTTGAGGGCAGGGGGTACGAGCAGTACTTC
TRBJ2-7,TRBV6-5,once,-,CASRKDTSERQYF,TGTGCCAGCAGGAAGGACACCTCTGAGCGGCAGTACTTC
TRBJ2-7,TRBV6-6,-,TRBD2,CASTYSGSDVPTKQYF,TGTGCCAGCACCTATAGCGGGAGCGACGTCCCTACGAAGCAGTACTTC
TRBJ2-1,TRBV28,-,-,CASRLDGPHNEQFF,TGTGCCAGCAGGTTGGACGGCCCCCACAATGAGCAGTTCTTC
TRBJ2-2,TRBV10-1,once,-,CASSRGTPNTGELFF,TGCGCCAGCAGTAGGGGGACGCCGAACACCGGGGAGCTGTTTTTT
TRBJ2-1,TRBV4-2,-,-,CASSQVTGKGNSNEFF,TGTGCCAGCAGCCAAGTAACAGGGAAGGGTAATTCTAATGAGTTCTTC
TRBJ2-5,TRBV11-2,-,-,CASSFGRQETQYF,TGTGCCAGCAGCTTCGGCAGGCAAGAGACCCAGTACTTC
TRBJ1-2,TRBV6-5,-,TRBD1,CASSHGTGVGYTF,TGTGCCAGCAGCCACGGGACAGGGGTCGGCTACACCTTC
TRBJ2-1,TRBV10-1,-,TRBD2,CASSESVGGHEQFF,TGCGCCAGCAGTGAGTCCGTGGGAGGGCATGAGCAGTTCTTC
TRBJ1-4,TRBV6-6,few,-,CASSMWDTEKLFF,TGTGCCAGCAGTATGTGGGACACTGAAAAACTGTTTTTT
TRBJ1-1,TRBV6-5,-,-,CASSSGGAEAFF,TGTGCCAGCAGTTCGGGCGGGGCTGAAGCTTTCTTT
TRBJ2-1,TRBV7-3,-,-,CASSPSGSIYNEQFF,TGTGCCAGCAGCCCGTCCGGCTCCATTTACAATGAGCAGTTCTTC
TRBJ2-7,TRBV10-3,-,-,CAISGGTTPYEQYF,TGTGCCATCAGTGGTGGGACAACGCCCTACGAGCAGTACTTC
TRBJ2-2,TRBV6-2/TRBV6-3,-,-,CASSYTRGELFF,TGTGCCAGCAGTTACACCAGGGGGGAGCTGTTTTTT
TRBJ2-1,TRBV10-2,-,-,CASSESLGRVFYNEQFF,TGCGCCAGCAGTGAGTCTTTGGGACGGGTTTTCTACAATGAGCAGTTCTTC